This TCR beta chain was sequenced during a study of OX40 agonist ivuxolimab in advanced cancers. For the study at large: Patients took ivuxolimab, an agonistic anti-OX40 (CD134) antibody. Three patients, one with hepatocellular carcinoma and two with cutaneous melanoma, responded partially.

Study conclusions and caveats: At 0.1 to 3.0 mg/kg and by week 6, CD4+ and CD8+ T cells in the blood had expanded clonally.

TCRdb's copy holds only in-frame clones and misses some; the assay was immunoSEQ multiplex PCR. This sample has tens of thousands of clones, with about 92% found just once. CDR3 length: 16 residues. The J segment lost 3 bases and the V segment lost 5 bases, leaving 8 bases of the junction unmatched. CDR1 is SGHTA, CDR2 FQGTGA, per germline. About this clone itself: Its antigen is undetermined.

V is TRBV7-3 and J is TRBJ2-2; 8 positions match TRBD1. This specimen consisted of CD4+ or CD8+ T cells sorted from blood, obtained in a trial of the OX40 agonist ivuxolimab. The receptor was isolated from an adult with an advanced solid tumor such as melanoma, head and neck, liver or kidney cancer. The CDR3, as DNA: TGTGCCAGCAGCACATACAGGGGGTTCGACACCGGGGAGCTGTTTTTT. Encoded protein: CASSTYRGFDTGELFF.